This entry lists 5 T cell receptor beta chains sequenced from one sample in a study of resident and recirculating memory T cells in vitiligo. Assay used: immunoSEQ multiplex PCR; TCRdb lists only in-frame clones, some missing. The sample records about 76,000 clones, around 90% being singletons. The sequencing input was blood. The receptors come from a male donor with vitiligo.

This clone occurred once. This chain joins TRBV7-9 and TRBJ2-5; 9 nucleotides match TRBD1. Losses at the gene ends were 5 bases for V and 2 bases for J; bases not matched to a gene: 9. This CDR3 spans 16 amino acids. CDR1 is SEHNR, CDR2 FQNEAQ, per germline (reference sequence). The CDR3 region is CASSPGTGIRQETQYF. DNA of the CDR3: TGTGCCAGCAGCCCAGGGACAGGGATAAGACAAGAGACCCAGTACTTC. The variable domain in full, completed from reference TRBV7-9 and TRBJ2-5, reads DTGVSQNPRHKITKRGQNVTFRCDPISEHNRLYWYRQTLGQGPEFLTYFQNEAQLEKSRLLSDRFSAERPKGSFSTLEIQRTEQGDSAMYLCASSPGTGIRQETQYFGPGTRLLVL.

As DNA, the CDR3 is TGTGCCAGCAGCCAATCGATTGGGGCCTACCAAGAGACCCAGTACTTC. As protein: CASSQSIGAYQETQYF. The rearrangement joins TRBV16 to TRBJ2-5; D perhaps matches TRBD1 (5 bases). V lost 0 bases and J lost 0, with 11 bases in between. CDR1 and CDR2 from the germline V gene are KGHSY and FQNENV. The CDR3 extends over 16 amino acids. The complete variable domain, with remaining parts taken from reference TRBV16 and TRBJ2-5, reads GEEVAQTPKHLVRGEGQKAKLYCAPIKGHSYVFWYQQVLKNEFKFLISFQNENVFDETGMPKERFSAKCLPNSPCSLEIQATKLEDSAVYFCASSQSIGAYQETQYFGPGTRLLVL.

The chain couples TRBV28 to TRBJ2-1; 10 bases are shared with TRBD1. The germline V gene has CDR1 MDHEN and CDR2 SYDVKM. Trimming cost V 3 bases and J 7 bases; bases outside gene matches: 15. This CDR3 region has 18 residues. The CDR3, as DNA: TGTGCCAGCAGTTTCACGGGTTGGGCAGGACAGGGGGAAAATGAGCAGTTCTTC. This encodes CASSFTGWAGQGENEQFF.

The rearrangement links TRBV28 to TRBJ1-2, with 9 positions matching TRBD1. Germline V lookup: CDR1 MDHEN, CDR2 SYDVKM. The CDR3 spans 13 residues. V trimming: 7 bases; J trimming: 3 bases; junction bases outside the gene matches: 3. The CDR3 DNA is TGTGCCAGCACCGACAGGGGGTACTATGGCTACACCTTC. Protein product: CASTDRGYYGYTF.

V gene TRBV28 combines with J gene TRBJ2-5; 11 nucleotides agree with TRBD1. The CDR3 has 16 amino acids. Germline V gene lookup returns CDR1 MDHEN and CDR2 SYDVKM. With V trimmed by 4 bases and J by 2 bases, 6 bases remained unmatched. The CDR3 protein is CASSSLDRGHQETQYF. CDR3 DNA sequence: TGTGCCAGCAGTTCCCTGGACAGGGGGCATCAAGAGACCCAGTACTTC.